This T cell receptor (beta chain) was recovered during a study of OX40 agonist ivuxolimab in advanced cancers. Overall study context: Ivuxolimab, which patients received intravenously every 2 weeks, was dosed at 0.01 to 10 mg/kg. Hepatocellular carcinoma, melanoma, renal cell or head and neck cancer occurred in dose-escalation patients. Study-level findings and limits: There was clonal expansion of CD4+ and CD8+ blood T cells by week 6 at 0.1 to 3.0 mg/kg. Some patients without response likewise showed low normalized clonal expansion.

This clone was observed a few times. The antigen is unknown. Profiled with immunoSEQ multiplex PCR; TCRdb holds only in-frame clones, not every one. The sample carries 60,000 to 70,000 clones, 80% recorded once. Germline V CDR1 and CDR2: MRHNA, SNTAGT. With 6 bases removed from V and 4 bases from J, the gap between germline ends came to 17 bases. The CDR3 is made up of 15 amino acids. Specimen: CD4+ or CD8+ T cells sorted from blood, collected in a trial of the OX40 agonist ivuxolimab. The source is an adult with an advanced solid tumor such as melanoma, head and neck, liver or kidney cancer. The chain is built from TRBV6-4 and TRBJ2-3; D is possibly TRBD2 (7 bases). CDR3 protein: CASSVSGAGADTQYF. The CDR3 DNA is TGTGCCAGCAGCGTCAGCGGGGCAGGGGCAGATACGCAGTATTTT.